Each of the 21 T cell receptor beta chains below was sequenced from the same sample in a study of T-cell memory formation after mild COVID-19. TCRdb re-called the 5' RACE reads with MiXCR, one entry per CDR3 protein. Among around 310,000 distinct CDR3 sequences listed, 20% to 25% were seen once. The sequenced sample consisted of PBMCs or a T cell subset sorted from them (not recorded which). Every receptor here comes from a man aged 18 to 30 who had mild COVID-19 (a few samples of this study predate the infection). Cell type and time point are not known.

The V and J genes are TRBV5-1 and TRBJ2-5; TRBD2 matches at 8 bases. This CDR3 spans 16 amino acids. Germline trimming cut 2 bases from V and 5 bases from J; bases unmatched to any gene: 11. The germline V gene encodes CDR1 SGHRS and CDR2 YFSETQ. CDR3 in amino acids: CASSFAGGAGSETQYF. DNA of the CDR3: TGCGCCAGCAGCTTTGCGGGGGGCGCCGGTTCGGAGACCCAGTACTTC.

This clonotype was counted between two and nine times. The DNA for the CDR3 is TGTGCCAGCACGATTAGGAACACCGGGGAGCTGTTTTTT. Translating it yields CASTIRNTGELFF. The rearrangement links TRBV7-2 to TRBJ2-2, with D unresolved. V was cut by 7 bases and J by 1 base, with 7 bases left in between. The CDR3 spans 13 residues. Germline V CDR1 and CDR2: SGHTA, FQGNSA. Full variable domain (rest looked up from reference TRBV7-2 and TRBJ2-2): GAGVSQSPSNKVTEKGKDVELRCDPISGHTALYWYRQSLGQGLEFLIYFQGNSAPDKSGLPSDRFSAERTGGSVSTLTIQRTQQEDSAVYLCASTIRNTGELFFGEGSRLTVL.

This clonotype was recorded many times. The V gene is TRBV7-2, the J gene TRBJ2-4, with TRBD2 matching 8 bases. The CDR3 spans 17 residues. CDR1 is SGHTA and CDR2 is FQGNSA in the germline V gene. V shed 5 bases, J shed 0 bases, and the junction held 9 bases outside the gene matches. CDR3 region: CASSPGGAGAAKNIQYF. CDR3 nucleotides: TGTGCCAGCAGCCCGGGAGGGGCGGGGGCAGCCAAAAACATTCAGTACTTC. Filled out from reference TRBV7-2 and TRBJ2-4, the complete variable domain reads GAGVSQSPSNKVTEKGKDVELRCDPISGHTALYWYRQSLGQGLEFLIYFQGNSAPDKSGLPSDRFSAERTGGSVSTLTIQRTQQEDSAVYLCASSPGGAGAAKNIQYFGAGTRLSVL.

In its sample, this clonotype was seen a few times. The rearrangement joins TRBV5-5 to TRBJ1-5; TRBD1 matches at 10 bases. The V and J ends lost 0 bases and 5 bases, in that order; junction bases with no gene match: 5. From germline, CDR1 is SGHKS and CDR2 YYEKEE (reference sequence). The CDR3 is made up of 16 amino acids. Here the CDR3 reads CASSLVPGQGHQPQHF. The CDR3 region has the DNA TGTGCCAGCAGCTTGGTCCCGGGACAGGGGCATCAGCCCCAGCATTTT.

The V and J genes are TRBV7-8 and TRBJ1-1; D is ambiguous. The germline V gene encodes CDR1 SGHVS and CDR2 FQNEAQ. The CDR3 runs 15 residues. V was pared by 2 bases and J by 4 bases, with 14 bases between. The chain's CDR3 is CASSLRAGRGTEAFF. The CDR3 DNA reads as TGTGCCAGCAGCTTAAGGGCAGGCCGCGGCACTGAAGCTTTCTTT.

This clonotype has just a few counts. The V gene is TRBV4-1, the J gene TRBJ2-5, with D unresolved. CDR3 length: 16 amino acids. Trimming removed 1 base from V and 2 bases from J, with 14 bases in between. CDR1 is MGHRA and CDR2 is YSYEKL in the germline V gene. The CDR3 is CASSQGHSEFQETQYF. The CDR3 bases are TGCGCCAGCAGCCAAGGTCACTCCGAGTTTCAAGAGACCCAGTACTTC.

The sample holds a few counts of this clonotype. The chain joins TRBV7-6 to TRBJ2-1; TRBD2 matches at 10 bases. This CDR3 contains 14 residues. The germline CDR1 and CDR2 sequences are SGHVS and FNYEAQ. V shed 3 bases, J shed 7 bases, and the junction held 3 bases outside the gene matches. The CDR3 reads CASSLLAGDNEQFF. Here the CDR3 DNA reads TGTGCCAGCAGCTTGCTAGCGGGGGATAATGAGCAGTTCTTC. Full variable domain (missing parts from reference TRBV7-6 and TRBJ2-1): GAGVSQSPRYKVTKRGQDVALRCDPISGHVSLYWYRQALGQGPEFLTYFNYEAQQDKSGLPNDRFSAERPEGSISTLTIQRTEQRDSAMYRCASSLLAGDNEQFFGPGTRLTVL.

This sequence joins TRBV10-1 and TRBJ2-7; TRBD1 matches at 12 bases. CDR1 and CDR2 (germline): WNHNN, SYGVQD (reference sequence). V shed 11 bases, J shed 5 bases, and the junction held 7 bases outside the gene matches. The CDR3 covers 13 residues. The DNA for the CDR3 is TGCGCCGGAAACGGGACAGGGGGCGACGAGCAGTACGTC. Amino acids: CAGNGTGGDEQYV.

This clonotype was seen many times. The chain is built from TRBV7-9 and TRBJ2-1; 11 bases fit TRBD2. V dropped 2 bases and J dropped 0; count of bases not matched to a gene: 6. Germline V CDR1 and CDR2: SEHNR, FQNEAQ (reference sequence). The CDR3 runs to 18 residues. The CDR3 DNA reads as TGTGCCAGCAGCTTACAACTAGCGGGGGCCGGCTCCTACAATGAGCAGTTCTTC. Translated: CASSLQLAGAGSYNEQFF.

The chain carries TRBV6-4 and TRBJ1-5; D is ambiguous. Trimming left V 2 bases short and J 6 bases short, with 8 bases between. The CDR3 spans 13 residues. CDR1 MRHNA and CDR2 SNTAGT come from the germline V gene. CDR3 DNA sequence: TGTGCCAGCAGTGACCGACCGGGTCAGCCCCAGCATTTT. Amino acids: CASSDRPGQPQHF.

The CDR3 protein is CASQPRRGQNTEAFF. In DNA form, the CDR3 reads TGCGCCAGCCAACCCAGGAGGGGTCAGAACACTGAAGCTTTCTTT. The rearrangement links TRBV10-2 to TRBJ1-1; D is perhaps TRBD1 (5 bases). This CDR3 region has 15 residues. The germline V and J ends were trimmed by 8 bases and 1 base, with 17 bases remaining between them. Germline V gene lookup returns CDR1 WSHSY and CDR2 SAAADI.

The V gene is TRBV20-1, the J gene TRBJ1-1; D unclear. Looked up from germline, CDR1 is DFQATT and CDR2 is SNEGSKA (reference sequence). The CDR3 is 14 amino acids. V was pared by 5 bases and J by 6 bases, with 19 bases between. CDR3 protein: CSAPRRPTGPEAFF. DNA for the CDR3: TGCAGTGCTCCCCGGCGGCCTACCGGCCCTGAAGCTTTCTTT.

This clonotype has more than one count but fewer than ten. V gene TRBV27 combines with J gene TRBJ1-1, with no clear D. Deletions cut 4 bases from V and 8 bases from J, with 11 bases between. The CDR3 length is 12 residues. The germline gives CDR1 MNHEY, CDR2 SMNVEV (reference sequence). The CDR3 reads CASSSVAAEAFF. The DNA for the CDR3 is TGTGCCAGCAGTTCGGTGGCAGCCGAAGCTTTCTTT.

This clonotype has a handful of counts. This chain links TRBV5-4 with TRBJ2-3; perhaps TRBD1 as D (5 bases). V was trimmed by 0 bases and J by 0 bases, leaving 17 bases between them. Germline-derived CDR1 and CDR2 are SGHNT and YYREEE (reference sequence). This CDR3 contains 18 residues. The CDR3 bases are TGTGCCAGCAGCTTGGAACAGGCAACTTCGTCTAGCACAGATACGCAGTATTTT. Its translation: CASSLEQATSSSTDTQYF.

This rearrangement joins TRBV4-2 to TRBJ1-2; 8 bases are a match to TRBD1. Per germline, CDR1 LGHNA and CDR2 YNFKEQ. The CDR3 has 14 residues. V gave up 0 bases and J gave up 8 bases; unmatched junction bases: 5. Here the CDR3 reads CASSQEDRDEGYTF. The CDR3 bases are TGTGCCAGCAGCCAAGAGGACAGGGACGAGGGCTACACCTTC.

J is TRBJ2-7 and V is TRBV5-1; weak D call: TRBD2 (5 bases). Between the trimmed V and J ends, which lost 3 bases and 10 bases, there was a span of 17 bases. The germline CDR1 and CDR2 sequences are SGHRS and YFSETQ. There are 13 residues in the CDR3. The chain's CDR3 is CASSSQGPGSQYF. DNA for the CDR3: TGCGCCAGCAGCTCGCAAGGGCCGGGGAGTCAGTACTTC.

The V gene is TRBV2, the J gene TRBJ1-2, with TRBD1 as a possible D gene (5 bases). Germline V lookup: CDR1 SNHLY, CDR2 FYNNEI. CDR3 length: 13 residues. The ends were cut back, 3 bases at V and 3 bases at J, with 8 bases in the middle. The CDR3 reads CASSEDIYYGYTF. Written as DNA, the CDR3 is TGTGCCAGCAGTGAGGACATCTACTATGGCTACACCTTC. Variable domain in full (rest from reference TRBV2 and TRBJ1-2): EPEVTQTPSHQVTQMGQEVILRCVPISNHLYFYWYRQILGQKVEFLVSFYNNEISEKSEIFDDQFSVERPDGSNFTLKIRSTKLEDSAMYFCASSEDIYYGYTFGSGTRLTVV.

The chain carries TRBV7-2 and TRBJ2-5; D uncertain. Germline V lookup: CDR1 SGHTA, CDR2 FQGNSA. The length of the CDR3 is 13 residues. With 4 bases removed from V and 3 bases from J, the gap between germline ends came to 9 bases. CDR3 sequence reads: CASSSGPKETQYF. For the CDR3, the DNA is TGTGCCAGCAGCTCTGGACCAAAAGAGACCCAGTACTTC.

This clonotype was seen at least ten times. The rearrangement links TRBV7-9 to TRBJ1-1; D ambiguous. V was clipped by 5 bases and J by 5 bases, with 12 bases between them. This CDR3 spans 13 amino acids. Germline V gene sequence: CDR1 SEHNR, CDR2 FQNEAQ (reference sequence). CDR3: CASSRRLDTEAFF. The DNA for the CDR3 is TGTGCCAGCAGCCGCAGATTGGATACTGAAGCTTTCTTT.

This clonotype has only one observation. This rearrangement joins TRBV4-3 to TRBJ2-7, with D possibly matching TRBD1 (6 bases). This CDR3 is 14 amino acids long. Germline assignment: CDR1 LGHNA and CDR2 YSLEER. V was trimmed by 1 base and J by 4 bases, leaving 11 bases between them. The DNA for the CDR3 is TGCGCCAGCAGCCAAGGACAGGTTGATTACGAGCAGTACTTC. This gives the protein CASSQGQVDYEQYF.

This clonotype has just a few counts. The chain uses TRBV7-9 and TRBJ2-3, with TRBD2 identical over 11 bases. Losses at the gene ends were 7 bases for V and 2 bases for J; bases not matched to a gene: 8. This CDR3 is 16 amino acids long. The V gene's germline CDR1 is SEHNR and CDR2 FQNEAQ (reference sequence). CDR3 sequence: CASTPLAGAFTDTQYF. The CDR3 bases are TGTGCCAGCACGCCACTAGCGGGGGCATTCACAGATACGCAGTATTTT.